In this sample, the clone carrying this T cell receptor (beta chain) turned up once. The data derive from a study of blood T cell repertoires in COVID-19. Study summary: The study drew acute and convalescent COVID-19 samples from the United States, Italy and Spain.

Authors' data handling: Reference gene primer amplification gave nucleated cell count estimates. Here immunoSEQ multiplex PCR was the method, and the copy in TCRdb shows in-frame clones only, minus some. For V, J and clone size, that table is used; D and trimming come from the DNA. The repertoire holds about 220,000 clones, with 85% as singletons. The sequenced sample consisted of peripheral blood. The sequence derives from a man aged 45-65 years who had recovered from COVID-19.

CDR3 nucleotides: TGTGCCAGCTCAGGGGCCGGAACCGGGAACACTGAAGCTTTCTTT. It is translated as CASSGAGTGNTEAFF. The chain combines TRBV6-5 with TRBJ1-1; a weak D match, TRBD1 (6 bases). The germline V gene has CDR1 MNHEY and CDR2 SVGAGI. This CDR3 is 15 amino acids long. V dropped 8 bases and J dropped 1 base, with 17 bases sitting between them.